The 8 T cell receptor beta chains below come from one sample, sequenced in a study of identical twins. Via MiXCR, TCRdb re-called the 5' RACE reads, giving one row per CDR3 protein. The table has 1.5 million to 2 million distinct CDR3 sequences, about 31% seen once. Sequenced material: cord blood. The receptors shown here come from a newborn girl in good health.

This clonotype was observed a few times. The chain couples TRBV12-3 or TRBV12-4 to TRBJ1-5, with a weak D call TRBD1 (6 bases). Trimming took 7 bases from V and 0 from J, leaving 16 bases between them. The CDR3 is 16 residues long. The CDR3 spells CASTPPTGYSNQPQHF. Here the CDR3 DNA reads TGTGCCAGCACCCCACCTACAGGGTATAGCAATCAGCCCCAGCATTTT.

CDR3 in DNA: TGCGCCAGCAGCCAAAGCGGGACGAGCTCCTACAATGAGCAGTACTTC. Translated, it gives CASSQSGTSSYNEQYF. The chain recombines TRBV4-1 with TRBJ2-1, with TRBD2 matching over 7 bases. Gene TRBJ2-7 matches the end of the DNA better, so the J call may be wrong. The V gene's germline CDR1 is MGHRA and CDR2 YSYEKL. The CDR3 contains 16 residues.

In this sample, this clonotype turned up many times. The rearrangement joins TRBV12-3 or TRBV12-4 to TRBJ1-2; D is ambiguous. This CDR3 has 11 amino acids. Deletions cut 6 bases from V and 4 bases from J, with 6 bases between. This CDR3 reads CASRGFYGYTF. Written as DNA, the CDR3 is TGTGCCAGCAGGGGGTTCTATGGCTACACCTTC.

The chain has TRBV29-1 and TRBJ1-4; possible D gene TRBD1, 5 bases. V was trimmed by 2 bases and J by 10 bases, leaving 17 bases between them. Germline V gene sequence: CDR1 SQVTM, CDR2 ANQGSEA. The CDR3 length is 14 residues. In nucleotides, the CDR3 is TGCAGCGTTGAATGGGGACCCTCCGGCGGAAAACTGTTTTTT. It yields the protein CSVEWGPSGGKLFF.

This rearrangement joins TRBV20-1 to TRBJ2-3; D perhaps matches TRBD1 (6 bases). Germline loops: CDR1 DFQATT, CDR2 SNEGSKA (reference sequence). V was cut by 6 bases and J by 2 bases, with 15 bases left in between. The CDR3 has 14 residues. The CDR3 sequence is CSASSTGTTDTQYF. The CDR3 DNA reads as TGCAGTGCCTCCTCAACAGGGACCACAGATACGCAGTATTTT.

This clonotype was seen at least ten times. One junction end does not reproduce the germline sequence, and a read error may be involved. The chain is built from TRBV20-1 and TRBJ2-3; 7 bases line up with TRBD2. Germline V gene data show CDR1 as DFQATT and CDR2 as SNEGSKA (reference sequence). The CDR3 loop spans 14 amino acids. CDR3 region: CSALPGTTTNTQYF. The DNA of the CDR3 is TGCAGTGCCCTACCCGGGACTACCACAAATACGCAGTATTTT.

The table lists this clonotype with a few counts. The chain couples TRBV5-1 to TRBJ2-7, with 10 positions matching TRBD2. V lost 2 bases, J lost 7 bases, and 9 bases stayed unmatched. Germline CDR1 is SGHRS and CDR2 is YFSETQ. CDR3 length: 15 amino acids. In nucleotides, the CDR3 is TGCGCCAGCAGCTTACTAGCGGGACCCTCCAATGAGCAGTACTTC. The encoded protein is CASSLLAGPSNEQYF.

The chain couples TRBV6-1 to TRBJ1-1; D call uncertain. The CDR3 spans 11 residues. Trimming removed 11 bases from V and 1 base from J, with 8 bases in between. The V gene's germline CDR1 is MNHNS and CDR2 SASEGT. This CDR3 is CAGEGNTEAFF. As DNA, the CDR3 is TGTGCCGGCGAAGGGAACACTGAAGCTTTCTTT.